This entry describes one T cell receptor (beta chain). Its antigen remains unidentified. The sample is drawn from a study of Tregs in tolerant kidney transplant recipients. The study, taken as a whole, reports: Biological reproducibility was not directly addressed in this study.

Libraries were prepared by immunoSEQ multiplex PCR; TCRdb keeps only in-frame clonotypes and omits some of them. The sample contains 15,000 to 18,000 clones, just over 90% of which appear only once. This CDR3 has 14 amino acids. Trimming left V 0 bases short and J 3 bases short, with 9 bases between. Germline V gene sequence: CDR1 SGHRS, CDR2 YFSETQ. Sequences were obtained from CD8+ T cells from blood. The sequence came from a human donor in good health. The gene calls are TRBV5-1 and TRBJ1-2, with D unclear. The CDR3 here is CASSLGSQYYGYTF. The DNA for the CDR3 is TGCGCCAGCAGCTTGGGTAGCCAGTACTATGGCTACACCTTC.